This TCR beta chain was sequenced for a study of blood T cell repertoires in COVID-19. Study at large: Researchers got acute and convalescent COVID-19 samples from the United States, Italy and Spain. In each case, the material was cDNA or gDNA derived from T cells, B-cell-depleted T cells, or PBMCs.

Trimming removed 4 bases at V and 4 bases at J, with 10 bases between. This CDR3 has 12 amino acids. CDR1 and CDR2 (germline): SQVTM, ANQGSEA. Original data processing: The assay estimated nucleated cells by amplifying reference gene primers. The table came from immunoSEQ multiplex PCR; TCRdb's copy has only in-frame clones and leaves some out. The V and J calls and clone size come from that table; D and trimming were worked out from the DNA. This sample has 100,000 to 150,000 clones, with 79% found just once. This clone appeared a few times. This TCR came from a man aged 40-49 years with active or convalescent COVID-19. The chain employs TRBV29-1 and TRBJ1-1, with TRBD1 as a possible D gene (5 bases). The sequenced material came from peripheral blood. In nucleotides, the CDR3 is TGCAGCGTTGGGAATAGGGGCACTGAAGCTTTCTTT. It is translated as CSVGNRGTEAFF.